Detailed here is one T cell receptor (beta chain). The sample comes from a study of blood T cell repertoires in COVID-19. Study information: T cells, B-cell-depleted T cells, or PBMCs provided the cDNA or gDNA that served as material.

Germline lookup yields CDR1 MDHEN and CDR2 SYDVKM. The V gene lost 3 bases and the J gene lost 0 bases, with 9 bases spanning the gap. The CDR3 extends over 14 amino acids. In the original analysis: Using reference gene primer amplification, nucleated cell counts were estimated. Sequencing was performed with immunoSEQ multiplex PCR; in TCRdb, only in-frame clones are kept and a portion is missing. From that table come the V and J calls and clone size; the DNA was used to work out D and trimming. The sample yields over 55,000 clones, about 90% seen once. The V call is TRBV28, the J call TRBJ2-7, with D possibly matching TRBD2 (6 bases). The TCR sequence derives from a human donor in a cohort sampled during active COVID-19. Sequenced input: peripheral blood. The CDR3, as DNA: TGTGCCAGCAGTTTCTCGCGGGGCTCCTACGAGCAGTACTTC. Translated, it gives CASSFSRGSYEQYF.